This entry lists 23 T cell receptor beta chains sequenced from one sample in a study of T cells in Graves' hyperthyroidism and ophthalmopathy. TCR beta CDR3 regions were amplified from RNA transcripts. The TCR CDR3 first-round RT-PCR relied on the HTBI primer set. MiXCR, run by TCRdb on the multiplex PCR reads, gives a single entry per CDR3 protein. The sample holds about half a million distinct CDR3 sequences, 15% to 20% seen once. The specimen sequenced was blood. Receptor source: a man aged 40-50 years with Graves' ophthalmopathy.

The V gene is TRBV20-1, the J gene TRBJ2-1, with a tentative D call TRBD2 (5 bases). V was trimmed by 4 bases and J by 0 bases, leaving 19 bases between them. The length of the CDR3 is 17 residues. Germline CDR1 DFQATT, CDR2 SNEGSKA (reference sequence). CDR3 sequence reads: CSAKMRVVHSSYNEQFF. DNA of the CDR3: TGCAGTGCTAAAATGAGGGTAGTTCACTCCTCCTACAATGAGCAGTTCTTC.

This clonotype was observed many times. The rearrangement links TRBV5-1 to TRBJ2-7; a possible D gene is TRBD1 (5 bases). CDR1 is SGHRS and CDR2 is YFSETQ in the germline V gene. The CDR3 runs to 16 residues. V dropped 3 bases and J dropped 0 bases, with 16 bases sitting between them. Written as DNA, the CDR3 is TGCGCCAGCAGCTGGGATAACAGGTTTAACTCCTACGAGCAGTACTTC. As protein: CASSWDNRFNSYEQYF.

This clonotype has a handful of counts. The gene calls are TRBV6-2 or TRBV6-3 and TRBJ2-2; TRBD2 matches at 7 bases. The CDR3 has 15 amino acids. The V gene's germline CDR1 is MNHEY and CDR2 SVGEGT. V lost 0 bases to trimming and J lost 6 bases; unmatched junction nucleotides: 4. The DNA for the CDR3 is TGTGCCAGCAGTTACTCGCGCGGGAGCCCCGGGGAGCTGTTTTTT. Translating it yields CASSYSRGSPGELFF.

Notes on this clonotype: This may be a read error, as it is one base from a much larger clone. V and J are TRBV3-1 and TRBJ2-1; D gene ambiguous. The DNA matches TRBJ2-7 better at its end, which makes the J call doubtful. This CDR3 contains 13 residues. Germline V CDR1 and CDR2: LGHDT, YNNKEL (reference sequence). CDR3 protein: CASSTRRYNEQYF. The CDR3 region has the DNA TGTGCCAGCAGCACCCGCCGTTACAATGAGCAGTACTTC.

Ten or more counts support this clonotype. The rearrangement joins TRBV2 to TRBJ2-7; TRBD1 might be the D (5 bases). The CDR3 has 12 residues. Trimming stripped 4 bases from V and 3 bases from J, with 7 bases between. Germline V CDR1 and CDR2: SNHLY, FYNNEI. CDR3 sequence (DNA): TGTGCCAGCAGTGCGACAGTCTACGAGCAGTACTTC. It specifies CASSATVYEQYF.

The chain combines TRBV7-2 with TRBJ1-4; 9 nucleotides agree with TRBD1. Germline V gene lookup returns CDR1 SGHTA and CDR2 FQGNSA. V lost 1 base to trimming and J lost 4 bases; unmatched junction nucleotides: 7. This CDR3 has 17 amino acids. CDR3 in DNA: TGTGCCAGCAGCTTAGATGGACAGGGGAGAATTAATGAAAAACTGTTTTTT. It codes for CASSLDGQGRINEKLFF.

This clonotype came up many times. V gene TRBV28 combines with J gene TRBJ2-7; 10 nucleotides agree with TRBD1. Germline CDR1 is MDHEN and CDR2 is SYDVKM. This CDR3 is built from 16 residues. With V trimmed by 1 base and J by 2 bases, 5 bases remained unmatched. CDR3 amino acids: CASSLYGTGVAYEQYF. The CDR3 DNA sequence: TGTGCCAGCAGTTTATACGGGACAGGGGTAGCCTACGAGCAGTACTTC.

This clonotype occurred many times. V and J are TRBV20-1 and TRBJ2-1; D not resolved. Trimming left V 3 bases short and J 4 bases short, with 13 bases between. Germline-derived CDR1 and CDR2 are DFQATT and SNEGSKA (reference sequence). This CDR3 region has 14 residues. The CDR3 DNA reads as TGCAGTGCTAGGGGCCACATCAAATACAATGAGCAGTTCTTC. It codes for CSARGHIKYNEQFF.

This clonotype was counted a few times. The chain has TRBV7-9 and TRBJ1-1, with D unclear. Per germline, CDR1 SEHNR and CDR2 FQNEAQ (reference sequence). V lost 5 bases and J 0 bases, leaving 16 bases between the germline ends. The CDR3 has 16 amino acids. CDR3 sequence reads: CASSRLGRIMNTEAFF. The CDR3 bases are TGTGCCAGCAGCCGTCTAGGCAGGATCATGAACACTGAAGCTTTCTTT. The full variable domain, in which reference TRBV7-9 and TRBJ1-1 provide the parts outside the CDR3, is DTGVSQNPRHKITKRGQNVTFRCDPISEHNRLYWYRQTLGQGPEFLTYFQNEAQLEKSRLLSDRFSAERPKGSFSTLEIQRTEQGDSAMYLCASSRLGRIMNTEAFFGQGTRLTVV.

The chain employs TRBV20-1 and TRBJ2-1; no clear D. The CDR3 sequence is 14 residues long. V was trimmed by 4 bases and J by 10 bases, leaving 20 bases between them. Germline lookup yields CDR1 DFQATT and CDR2 SNEGSKA (reference sequence). The CDR3 DNA reads TGCAGTGCTAAACAACCGATGGAACTAAGAGAGCAGTTCTTC. Its translation is CSAKQPMELREQFF.

This clonotype was counted ten times or more. The J gene is TRBJ2-7, the V gene TRBV7-2, with D tentatively TRBD1 or TRBD2 (5 bases each). Germline assignment: CDR1 SGHTA and CDR2 FQGNSA. The CDR3 consists of 16 residues. V shed 5 bases and J shed 5 bases, with 22 bases lying between them. The CDR3 DNA reads as TGTGCCAGCAGCGCTCCCGGGGCCAACAAAAGGAACGAGCAGTACTTC. Translated: CASSAPGANKRNEQYF.

This clonotype was observed a handful of times. V gene TRBV28 combines with J gene TRBJ1-1, with D unclear. Trimming pared 5 bases from V and 1 base from J, leaving 17 bases between. Germline values: CDR1 MDHEN, CDR2 SYDVKM. There are 16 residues in the CDR3. The CDR3 is CASSDLWGRPNTEAFF. CDR3 DNA: TGTGCCAGCAGTGACCTTTGGGGAAGGCCGAACACTGAAGCTTTCTTT.

This clonotype was recorded at least ten times. The rearrangement links TRBV30 to TRBJ1-5; no clear D gene. The CDR3 runs to 13 residues. The ends were cut back, 0 bases at V and 5 bases at J, with 8 bases in the middle. Per germline, CDR1 GTSNPN and CDR2 SVGIG (reference sequence). The CDR3 region is CAWSVGLDQPQHF. DNA of the CDR3: TGTGCCTGGAGTGTAGGGTTGGATCAGCCCCAGCATTTT.

The gene calls are TRBV6-5 and TRBJ2-7; 14 bases map to TRBD2. The CDR3 contains 17 residues. The germline V gene encodes CDR1 MNHEY and CDR2 SVGAGI. The V and J ends lost 4 bases and 3 bases, in that order; junction bases with no gene match: 8. This CDR3 is CASSSGTSGSSGYEQYF. In nucleotides, the CDR3 is TGTGCCAGCAGTTCCGGGACTAGCGGGAGTAGCGGCTACGAGCAGTACTTC.

This clonotype was detected only a few times. This chain connects TRBV6-1 to TRBJ1-2, with 7 nucleotides matching TRBD1. The length of the CDR3 is 13 residues. The germline CDR1 and CDR2 sequences are MNHNS and SASEGT. V was pared by 6 bases and J by 9 bases, with 10 bases of the junction left unmatched. CDR3: CASSVDRARSYTF. As DNA, the CDR3 is TGTGCCAGCAGCGTCGACAGGGCTCGGAGCTACACCTTC.

The gene calls are TRBV2 and TRBJ2-7; D unclear. From germline, CDR1 is SNHLY and CDR2 FYNNEI. Trimming cost V 6 bases and J 3 bases, with 12 bases left between them. The CDR3 covers 13 residues. The CDR3 DNA follows: TGTGCCAGCAGGGGTGAAGCCGGCTACGAGCAGTACTTC. Its protein product is CASRGEAGYEQYF.

On this clonotype itself: Relative to the germline gene, one junction end is altered; a read error may explain this. The chain uses TRBV2 and TRBJ2-2; perhaps TRBD2 as D (5 bases). This CDR3 is built from 15 residues. CDR1 is SNHLY and CDR2 is FYNNEI in the germline V gene. In DNA form, the CDR3 reads TGTGCCAGCAGCCCAGACCGATTCAACACCGGGGAGCCGTTTTTT. Protein: CASSPDRFNTGEPFF. Drawing the rest from reference TRBV2 and TRBJ2-2, the complete variable domain is EPEVTQTPSHQVTQMGQEVILRCVPISNHLYFYWYRQILGQKVEFLVSFYNNEISEKSEIFDDQFSVERPDGSNFTLKIRSTKLEDSAMYFCASSPDRFNTGEPFFGEGSRLTVL.

This chain joins TRBV7-8 and TRBJ1-4; maybe TRBD1 (5 bases). The CDR3 consists of 15 residues. V was clipped by 3 bases and J by 8 bases, with 16 bases between them. Germline CDR1 is SGHVS and CDR2 is FQNEAQ. CDR3 protein: CASSFGGGAGEKLFF. Written as DNA, the CDR3 is TGTGCCAGCAGCTTCGGGGGGGGTGCGGGAGAAAAACTGTTTTTT.

This clonotype was recorded a few times. V is TRBV6-1 and J is TRBJ2-1; D not resolved. Germline V CDR1 and CDR2: MNHNS, SASEGT. Trimming shortened V by 7 bases and J by 6 bases, and 19 bases separated the two germline ends. CDR3 length: 15 amino acids. CDR3 protein: CASTGNSRPGNEQFF. CDR3 sequence (DNA): TGTGCCAGCACTGGGAACAGCCGACCGGGCAATGAGCAGTTCTTC.

At least ten counts were recorded for this clonotype. The chain carries TRBV5-1 and TRBJ2-1; 12 bases match TRBD2. Trimming cost V 3 bases and J 6 bases; bases outside gene matches: 7. There are 16 residues in the CDR3. Germline V gene data show CDR1 as SGHRS and CDR2 as YFSETQ. CDR3: CASSSDPSGGVNEQFF. DNA of the CDR3: TGCGCCAGCAGCTCCGATCCTAGCGGGGGGGTCAATGAGCAGTTCTTC. Full variable domain (outside the CDR3, taken from reference TRBV5-1 and TRBJ2-1): KAGVTQTPRYLIKTRGQQVTLSCSPISGHRSVSWYQQTPGQGLQFLFEYFSETQRNKGNFPGRFSGRQFSNSRSEMNVSTLELGDSALYLCASSSDPSGGVNEQFFGPGTRLTVL.

The chain employs TRBV27 and TRBJ2-1, with D maybe TRBD1 (5 bases). The V and J ends lost 8 bases and 7 bases respectively, with 15 bases between them. Per germline, CDR1 MNHEY and CDR2 SMNVEV (reference sequence). This CDR3 has 13 residues. Here the CDR3 reads CASSRADGNEQFF. The CDR3 nucleotides read TGTGCCAGCTCCAGGGCCGATGGTAATGAGCAGTTCTTC.

This clonotype appeared a few times. The V gene is TRBV6-2 or TRBV6-3, the J gene TRBJ2-2; perhaps TRBD1 as D (6 bases). Between the trimmed V and J ends, which lost 9 bases and 0 bases, there was a span of 17 bases. Germline V gene data show CDR1 as MNHEY and CDR2 as SVGEGT. The CDR3 is 16 amino acids. The CDR3 region is CASTGWGRPNTGELFF. CDR3 coding DNA: TGTGCCAGTACAGGGTGGGGTCGACCGAACACCGGGGAGCTGTTTTTT.

V gene TRBV19 combines with J gene TRBJ2-2; 8 bases map to TRBD1. Losses at the gene ends were 0 bases for V and 6 bases for J; bases not matched to a gene: 6. This CDR3 region has 16 residues. CDR1 and CDR2 from the germline V gene are LNHDA and SQIVND (reference sequence). CDR3 DNA: TGTGCCAGTAGTATAGATCAGGGGGCGGGCGCCGGGGAGCTGTTTTTT. It encodes CASSIDQGAGAGELFF. The full variable domain, its missing parts supplied by reference TRBV19 and TRBJ2-2, is DGGITQSPKYLFRKEGQNVTLSCEQNLNHDAMYWYRQDPGQGLRLIYYSQIVNDFQKGDIAEGYSVSREKKESFPLTVTSAQKNPTAFYLCASSIDQGAGAGELFFGEGSRLTVL.